This T cell receptor (beta chain) is drawn from a study of CD8 T cells in ankylosing spondylitis. TCRdb re-derived calls from the 5' RACE reads in MiXCR, one entry per CDR3 protein. The profile covers approximately 540,000 distinct CDR3 sequences, with roughly 12% appearing a single time and around 7% taken by the ten largest. General study findings and limits: Characteristic of ankylosing spondylitis blood, it appeared, was a TCR beta motif comprising roughly eight highly homologous variants.

CDR3 length: 17 residues. V lost 3 bases, J lost 0 bases, and 14 bases lay in between. The germline V gene encodes CDR1 LNHDA and CDR2 SQIVND (reference sequence). This clonotype has a handful of counts. Its specificity is not known. The sequenced sample was blood, either unsorted or a sorted T cell fraction (not recorded which). The V gene is TRBV19, the J gene TRBJ1-4, with D unresolved. The sequence derives from a male donor with ankylosing spondylitis. The CDR3 bases are TGTGCCAGTAGTATTGAAGGCAGGACCTCAACTAATGAAAAACTGTTTTTT. It encodes CASSIEGRTSTNEKLFF.